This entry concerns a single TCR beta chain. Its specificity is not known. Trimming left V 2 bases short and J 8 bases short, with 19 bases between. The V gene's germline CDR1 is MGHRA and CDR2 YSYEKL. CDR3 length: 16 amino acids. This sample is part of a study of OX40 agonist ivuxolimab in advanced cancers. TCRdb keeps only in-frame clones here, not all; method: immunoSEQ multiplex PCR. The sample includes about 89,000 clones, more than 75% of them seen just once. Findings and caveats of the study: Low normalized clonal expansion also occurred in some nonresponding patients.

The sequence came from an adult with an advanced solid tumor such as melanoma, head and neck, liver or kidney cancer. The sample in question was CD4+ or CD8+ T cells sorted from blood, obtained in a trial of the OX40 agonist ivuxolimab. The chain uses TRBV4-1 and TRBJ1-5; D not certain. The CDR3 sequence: CASSQSPTQDGEPQHF. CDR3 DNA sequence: TGCGCCAGCAGCCAATCTCCAACCCAGGACGGAGAGCCCCAGCATTTT.